Below, 10 T cell receptor beta chains from the same sample are listed, as sequenced in a study of cytomegalovirus exposure and HLA in healthy donors. Assay used: immunoSEQ multiplex PCR; TCRdb lists only in-frame clones, some missing. Of roughly 240,000 clones in the sample, about 87% were seen once. The sequenced material came from PBMCs. The source of these receptors is a man aged 18 to 30 in good health and CMV-seronegative.

The rearrangement uses TRBV25-1 and TRBJ1-6; possible D gene TRBD1, 5 bases. V dropped 1 base and J dropped 7 bases, with 11 bases sitting between them. The length of the CDR3 is 15 residues. CDR1 MGHDK and CDR2 SYGVNS come from the germline V gene. In DNA, the CDR3 is TGTGCCAGCAGTGAATTTCGGGGGGTGAATTCACCCCTCCACTTT. Its protein product is CASSEFRGVNSPLHF. The full variable domain, with the rest looked up from reference TRBV25-1 and TRBJ1-6, is EADIYQTPRYLVIGTGKKITLECSQTMGHDKMYWYQQDPGMELHLIHYSYGVNSTEKGDLSSESTVSRIRTEHFPLTLESARPSHTSQYLCASSEFRGVNSPLHFGNGTRLTVT.

This chain joins TRBV4-1 and TRBJ1-4, with D perhaps matching TRBD1 (6 bases). Trimming left V 1 base short and J 7 bases short, with 13 bases between. The CDR3 is 15 residues long. The V gene's germline CDR1 is MGHRA and CDR2 YSYEKL. The CDR3 protein is CASSQVPGDGEKLFF. The CDR3, as DNA: TGCGCCAGCAGCCAAGTACCAGGGGATGGTGAAAAACTGTTTTTT.

The V call is TRBV28, the J call TRBJ2-3, with D unresolved. In germline, CDR1 is MDHEN, CDR2 SYDVKM. V was clipped by 2 bases and J by 6 bases, with 9 bases between them. This CDR3 is 13 amino acids long. The CDR3 reads CASSLVPADTQYF. CDR3 coding DNA: TGTGCCAGCAGTTTAGTTCCAGCGGATACGCAGTATTTT. The full variable domain, with the rest looked up from reference TRBV28 and TRBJ2-3, is DVKVTQSSRYLVKRTGEKVFLECVQDMDHENMFWYRQDPGLGLRLIYFSYDVKMKEKGDIPEGYSVSREKKERFSLILESASTNQTSMYLCASSLVPADTQYFGPGTRLTVL.

This clone was observed a handful of times. The chain combines TRBV5-4 with TRBJ1-1; D unresolved. The CDR3 spans 16 residues. CDR1 SGHNT and CDR2 YYREEE come from the germline V gene (reference sequence). Trimming stripped 4 bases from V and 0 bases from J, with 16 bases between. The CDR3 spells CASSAEANLLNTEAFF. DNA of the CDR3: TGTGCCAGCAGCGCGGAGGCCAACCTCTTGAACACTGAAGCTTTCTTT.

The chain couples TRBV9 to TRBJ2-7; TRBD1 agrees at 7 bases. The CDR3 extends over 13 amino acids. The trim removed 3 bases at V and 3 bases at J, leaving 3 bases unmatched. The germline gives CDR1 SGDLS, CDR2 YYNGEE. Written as DNA, the CDR3 is TGTGCCAGCAGCGCTCGACAGGGCTACGAGCAGTACTTC. Its protein product is CASSARQGYEQYF.

J is TRBJ1-4 and V is TRBV30; TRBD1 is a possible D gene (5 bases). This CDR3 has 15 amino acids. Per germline, CDR1 GTSNPN and CDR2 SVGIG (reference sequence). V lost 7 bases and J lost 7, with 22 bases in between. Written as DNA, the CDR3 is TGTGCCTCCCCTGGTGTGGGGGGTGGGAGTGAAAAACTGTTTTTT. It translates to CASPGVGGGSEKLFF.

J is TRBJ2-2 and V is TRBV11-2; 10 nucleotides line up with TRBD1. This CDR3 spans 19 amino acids. CDR1 SGHAT and CDR2 FQNNGV come from the germline V gene. The ends lost 1 base at V and 8 bases at J; junction bases unmatched: 16. The CDR3 bases are TGTGCCAGCAGCTTAGCACGACTCCGGGACAGGGGACCGTGGGGGGAGCTGTTTTTT. It translates to CASSLARLRDRGPWGELFF.

This chain joins TRBV7-2 and TRBJ1-6, with TRBD1 as a possible D gene (5 bases). This CDR3 spans 18 amino acids. CDR1 is SGHTA and CDR2 is FQGNSA in the germline V gene. V shed 6 bases and J shed 0 bases, with 18 bases lying between them. The CDR3 sequence: CASSFFFTGSSYNSPLHF. Here the CDR3 DNA reads TGTGCCAGCAGTTTCTTCTTCACAGGCAGCTCCTATAATTCACCCCTCCACTTT.

V gene TRBV27 combines with J gene TRBJ2-7; 8 bases are a match to TRBD2. The germline V gene has CDR1 MNHEY and CDR2 SMNVEV (reference sequence). This CDR3 has 18 residues. The trim removed 0 bases at V and 1 base at J, leaving 11 bases unmatched. In DNA form, the CDR3 reads TGTGCCAGCAGTTTATCTGCCTACACCGGGACTAGATCCTACGAGCAGTACTTC. It specifies CASSLSAYTGTRSYEQYF.

The chain joins TRBV7-9 to TRBJ1-4; TRBD1 aligns across 9 bases. With V trimmed by 0 bases and J by 7 bases, 3 bases remained unmatched. The CDR3 is 15 amino acids. Per germline, CDR1 SEHNR and CDR2 FQNEAQ (reference sequence). CDR3: CASSLAGTGIEKLFF. Written as DNA, the CDR3 is TGTGCCAGCAGCTTAGCGGGGACAGGGATTGAAAAACTGTTTTTT.